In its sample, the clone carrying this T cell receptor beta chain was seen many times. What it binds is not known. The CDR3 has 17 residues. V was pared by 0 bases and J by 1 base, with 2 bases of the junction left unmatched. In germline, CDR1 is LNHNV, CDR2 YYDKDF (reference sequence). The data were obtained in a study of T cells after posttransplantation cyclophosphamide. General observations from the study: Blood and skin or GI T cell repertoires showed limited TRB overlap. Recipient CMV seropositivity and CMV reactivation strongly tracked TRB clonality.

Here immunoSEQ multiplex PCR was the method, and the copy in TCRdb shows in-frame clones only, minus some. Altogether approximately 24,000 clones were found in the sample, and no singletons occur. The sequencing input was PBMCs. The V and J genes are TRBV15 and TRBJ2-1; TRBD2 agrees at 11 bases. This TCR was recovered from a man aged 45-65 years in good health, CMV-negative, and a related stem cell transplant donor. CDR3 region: CATSRELAGDSYNEQFF. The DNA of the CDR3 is TGTGCCACCAGCAGAGAACTAGCGGGGGATTCCTACAATGAGCAGTTCTTC. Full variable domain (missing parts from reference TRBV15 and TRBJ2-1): DAMVIQNPRYQVTQFGKPVTLSCSQTLNHNVMYWYQQKSSQAPKLLFHYYDKDFNNEADTPDNFQSRRPNTSFCFLDIRSPGLGDTAMYLCATSRELAGDSYNEQFFGPGTRLTVL.